The 21 T cell receptor beta chains below were found in one sample sequenced in a study of cytomegalovirus exposure and HLA in healthy donors. Primers for the PCR totalled 60 Vbeta and 13 Jbeta. Sequencing used immunoSEQ multiplex PCR; TCRdb keeps in-frame clones, though not all of them. Here the sample spans some 180,000 clones, 70% to 90% being singletons. Sequenced: PBMCs. The receptors shown here come from a man under 40 in good health and CMV-seropositive.

The chain has TRBV9 and TRBJ2-3, with 10 positions matching TRBD2. The CDR3 has 16 residues. V shed 4 bases and J 6 bases; nucleotides not matched to a gene: 11. Germline CDR1 and CDR2: SGDLS and YYNGEE. The CDR3 bases are TGTGCCAGCAGCCCCCGGGGGAGCGGGAGGGCGGATACGCAGTATTTT. It is translated as CASSPRGSGRADTQYF. The entire variable domain, with the rest obtained from reference TRBV9 and TRBJ2-3, is as follows: DSGVTQTPKHLITATGQRVTLRCSPRSGDLSVYWYQQSLDQGLQFLIQYYNGEERAKGNILERFSAQQFPDLHSELNLSSLELGDSALYFCASSPRGSGRADTQYFGPGTRLTVL.

The rearrangement links TRBV25-1 to TRBJ1-1; 9 bases agree with TRBD1. Germline V gene data show CDR1 as MGHDK and CDR2 as SYGVNS. V was clipped by 7 bases and J by 6 bases; unmatched bases: 9. The CDR3 runs to 14 residues. The CDR3 loop is CASKGVGTGSEAFF. CDR3 bases: TGTGCCAGCAAGGGGGTCGGGACAGGGTCTGAAGCTTTCTTT.

This clone appeared once. J is TRBJ2-5 and V is TRBV7-3, with TRBD1 identical over 8 bases. CDR1 and CDR2 from the germline V gene are SGHTA and FQGTGA. CDR3 length equals 13 residues. The junction had 1 base not matched to a gene; V was cut back by 3 bases and J by 4 bases. DNA of the CDR3: TGTGCCAGCAGCTTCACAGGGGGAGAGACCCAGTACTTC. Translated: CASSFTGGETQYF.

The gene calls are TRBV6-1 and TRBJ2-3, with a weak D call TRBD1 (5 bases). V was clipped by 5 bases and J by 6 bases, with 18 bases between them. Per germline, CDR1 MNHNS and CDR2 SASEGT. CDR3 length: 15 residues. CDR3 coding DNA: TGTGCCAGCAGTCCGCAGGCAGGGAAGATGGATACGCAGTATTTT. Its translation: CASSPQAGKMDTQYF.

This clone was detected a few times. The chain uses TRBV7-6 and TRBJ2-2; 8 bases fit TRBD1. Germline CDR1 and CDR2: SGHVS and FNYEAQ. V was clipped by 8 bases and J by 3 bases; unmatched bases: 5. The CDR3 consists of 14 residues. The CDR3 loop is CASSWTGYTGELFF. DNA of the CDR3: TGTGCCAGCTCCTGGACAGGGTACACCGGGGAGCTGTTTTTT.

CDR3 coding DNA: TGTGCCAGCAGGCCGGGACAGGCCGGAAACACCATATATTTT. This sequence encodes CASRPGQAGNTIYF. The V gene is TRBV5-4, the J gene TRBJ1-3, with 8 positions matching TRBD1. V lost 5 bases, J lost 4 bases, and 5 bases stayed unmatched. Germline CDR1 is SGHNT and CDR2 is YYREEE (reference sequence). The CDR3 spans 14 residues.

This chain links TRBV13 with TRBJ2-7; 8 nucleotides line up with TRBD2. The CDR3 length is 13 residues. With 7 bases clipped from V and 4 bases from J, the junction kept 6 bases outside the gene matches. Germline lookup yields CDR1 PRHDT and CDR2 FYEKMQ (reference sequence). In DNA, the CDR3 is TGTGCCAGCAACAGCGGGAGAGGGTACGAGCAGTACTTC. As protein: CASNSGRGYEQYF.

The sample holds a few counts of this clone. The chain employs TRBV6-5 and TRBJ2-2; D gene unclear. Germline V CDR1 and CDR2: MNHEY, SVGAGI. The CDR3 contains 13 residues. V was cut by 4 bases and J by 3 bases, with 6 bases left in between. CDR3 sequence reads: CASSFGDTGELFF. For the CDR3, the DNA is TGTGCCAGCAGTTTCGGAGACACCGGGGAGCTGTTTTTT.

This chain uses TRBV6-4 with TRBJ1-5; maybe TRBD1 (5 bases). The germline V gene has CDR1 MRHNA and CDR2 SNTAGT. V gave up 3 bases and J gave up 2 bases, with 11 bases separating them. The CDR3 runs to 15 residues. The CDR3 reads CASSERGFGNQPQHF. The CDR3 DNA reads as TGTGCCAGCAGTGAACGGGGGTTCGGCAATCAGCCCCAGCATTTT.

This CDR3 is CATSWGDTEAFF. CDR3 nucleotides: TGTGCCACCTCCTGGGGGGACACTGAAGCTTTCTTT. The genes are TRBV6-5 and TRBJ1-1; D is perhaps TRBD1 (5 bases). Germline CDR1 reads MNHEY; CDR2 reads SVGAGI. The CDR3 has 12 amino acids. V shed 10 bases and J shed 3 bases, with 12 bases lying between them.

This clone was found a few times. The DNA for the CDR3 is TGCGCCAGCAGCCAGCGCCAACAGGTTACGAACACCGGGGAGCTGTTTTTT. Amino acid sequence: CASSQRQQVTNTGELFF. The genes are TRBV4-1 and TRBJ2-2, with TRBD1 as a possible D gene (5 bases). This CDR3 spans 17 amino acids. The ends were cut back, 3 bases at V and 0 bases at J, with 14 bases in the middle. Germline loops: CDR1 MGHRA, CDR2 YSYEKL.

The DNA of the CDR3 is TGTGCCAGCCACCTAGGGGGGGCCTCGTACACTGAAGCTTTCTTT. It yields the protein CASHLGGASYTEAFF. The chain recombines TRBV6-5 with TRBJ1-1, with a possible D match to TRBD1 (6 bases). V was trimmed by 8 bases and J by 3 bases, leaving 19 bases between them. The CDR3 runs to 15 residues. CDR1 is MNHEY, CDR2 SVGAGI, per germline.

Only one count was recorded for this clone. This chain joins TRBV11-2 and TRBJ1-4; possible D gene TRBD1, 5 bases. CDR1 is SGHAT, CDR2 FQNNGV, per germline. This CDR3 is 15 amino acids long. V lost 5 bases and J 8 bases, leaving 18 bases between the germline ends. Written as DNA, the CDR3 is TGTGCCAGCAGCAACCCCTCATTTGGGGGGGAAAAACTGTTTTTT. It translates to CASSNPSFGGEKLFF.

This clone occurred a few times. The chain employs TRBV7-9 and TRBJ2-7, with TRBD1 as a possible D gene (7 bases). The CDR3 has 16 amino acids. V gave up 0 bases and J gave up 1 base, with 13 bases separating them. Germline assignment: CDR1 SEHNR and CDR2 FQNEAQ (reference sequence). CDR3 amino acids: CASSLAGGTASYEQYF. The CDR3 DNA is TGTGCCAGCAGCTTAGCAGGGGGGACAGCGTCCTACGAGCAGTACTTC. The whole variable domain, remainder taken from reference TRBV7-9 and TRBJ2-7, is DTGVSQNPRHKITKRGQNVTFRCDPISEHNRLYWYRQTLGQGPEFLTYFQNEAQLEKSRLLSDRFSAERPKGSFSTLEIQRTEQGDSAMYLCASSLAGGTASYEQYFGPGTRLTVT.

J is TRBJ2-7 and V is TRBV11-3; 9 bases fit TRBD2. The V segment lost 4 bases and the J segment 4 bases; nucleotides outside the gene matches: 8. The CDR3 spans 15 residues. The V gene's germline CDR1 is SGHNT and CDR2 YENEEA. The CDR3 is CASSWASGKGYEQYV. The CDR3 nucleotides are TGTGCCAGCAGCTGGGCTAGCGGGAAGGGGTACGAGCAGTACGTC.

As for this clone: One end of the junction varies from germline; a read error may be responsible. The chain uses TRBV7-9 and TRBJ1-2; 8 positions agree with TRBD1. Per germline, CDR1 SEHNR and CDR2 FQNEAQ (reference sequence). The CDR3 extends over 15 amino acids. The CDR3 here is CASSFSGGRQGKQIF. CDR3 bases: TGTGCCAGCAGCTTTTCGGGGGGACGACAGGGGAAACAGATCTTC.

A note on this clone: Other DNA sequences within the sample encode an identical CDR3. The rearrangement joins TRBV5-1 to TRBJ1-1, with a possible D match to TRBD1 (5 bases). V was clipped by 0 bases and J by 1 base, with 10 bases between them. The CDR3 consists of 15 residues. Looked up from germline, CDR1 is SGHRS and CDR2 is YFSETQ. The DNA for the CDR3 is TGCGCCAGCAGCTTGGGGGGAACAGGGAACACTGAAGCTTTCTTT. Translation gives CASSLGGTGNTEAFF.

The CDR3 reads CASSSGTSGSWTDTQYF. The CDR3 DNA reads as TGCGCCAGCAGCTCCGGGACTAGCGGGAGTTGGACAGATACGCAGTATTTT. The V gene is TRBV5-1, the J gene TRBJ2-3; TRBD2 agrees at 14 bases. This CDR3 has 17 amino acids. After removal of 3 bases from V and 3 bases from J, the junction contained 6 bases not matched to a gene. Germline V lookup: CDR1 SGHRS, CDR2 YFSETQ.

In the case of this clone: This sample also contains other DNA sequences that code for the same CDR3. The chain recombines TRBV6-5 with TRBJ1-1; 8 bases match TRBD1. Germline-derived CDR1 and CDR2 are MNHEY and SVGAGI. J lost 6 bases, V lost 2 bases, and 5 bases had no gene match. The CDR3 has 14 residues. The chain's CDR3 is CASSYRQGHPEAFF. The DNA for the CDR3 is TGTGCCAGCAGTTACCGACAGGGGCACCCTGAAGCTTTCTTT.

The V gene is TRBV14, the J gene TRBJ1-1, with D perhaps matching TRBD1 (5 bases). The CDR3 consists of 15 residues. Germline V gene data show CDR1 as SGHDN and CDR2 as FVKESK. V lost 1 base to trimming and J lost 1 base, with 10 bases between them. CDR3 nucleotides: TGTGCCAGCAGCCAAGGGGAGGGGCCGAACACTGAAGCTTTCTTT. Protein: CASSQGEGPNTEAFF.

J is TRBJ2-4 and V is TRBV28; no reliable D call. V lost 3 bases and J lost 2, with 8 bases in between. CDR1 is MDHEN, CDR2 SYDVKM, per germline. There are 14 residues in the CDR3. CDR3 DNA sequence: TGTGCCAGCAGTTTTTTGAACACCAAAAACATTCAGTACTTC. It specifies CASSFLNTKNIQYF.